This T cell receptor beta chain was identified during a study of T cells in Graves' hyperthyroidism and ophthalmopathy. Study summary: Peripheral blood was obtained at initial diagnosis, preceding any treatment.

The blood was taken when hyperthyroidism was first diagnosed, before any ophthalmopathy symptoms showed up. Amplified regions were TCR beta CDR3 sequences from RNA transcripts. During a first-round RT-PCR of the TCR CDR3, the HTBI primer set was used. TCRdb used MiXCR to reprocess the multiplex PCR reads, holding one entry per CDR3 protein. This sample yields about 770,000 distinct CDR3 sequences, of which approximately 19% are seen a single time; about a sixth belongs to the top ten. Study conclusions and caveats: Most expanded thyroid clonotypes above 0.001 recurred in blood.

This CDR3 contains 17 residues. In germline, CDR1 is LGHDT, CDR2 YNNKEL (reference sequence). This clonotype occurred a few times. No antigen is known for it. Relative to the germline gene, one junction end is altered; a read error may explain this. The TCR sequence derives from a woman in her fifties or sixties with Graves' hyperthyroidism that later progressed to Graves' ophthalmopathy. The chain joins TRBV3-1 to TRBJ1-1; 8 bases line up with TRBD1. Source material: blood. Here the CDR3 DNA reads TGTGCCAGCAGCCATATCCGACAGGGGATAAACAACATTGAAGCTTTCTTT. The encoded protein is CASSHIRQGINNIEAFF.